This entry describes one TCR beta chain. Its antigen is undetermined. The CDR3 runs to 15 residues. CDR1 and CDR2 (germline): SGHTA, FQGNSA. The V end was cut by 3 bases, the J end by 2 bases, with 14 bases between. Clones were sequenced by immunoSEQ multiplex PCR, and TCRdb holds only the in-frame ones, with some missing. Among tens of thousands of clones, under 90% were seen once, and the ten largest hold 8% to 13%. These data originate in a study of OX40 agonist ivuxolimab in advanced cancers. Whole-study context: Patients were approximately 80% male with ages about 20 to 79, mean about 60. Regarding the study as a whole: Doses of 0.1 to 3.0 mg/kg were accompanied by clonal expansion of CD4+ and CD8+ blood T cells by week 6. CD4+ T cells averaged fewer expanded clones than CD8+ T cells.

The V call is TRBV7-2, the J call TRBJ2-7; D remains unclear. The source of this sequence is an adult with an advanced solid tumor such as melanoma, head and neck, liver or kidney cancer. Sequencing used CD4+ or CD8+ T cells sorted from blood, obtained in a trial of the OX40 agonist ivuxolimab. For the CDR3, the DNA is TGTGCCAGCAGCTTTATACGGGTTTCCCCCTACGAGCAGTACTTC. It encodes CASSFIRVSPYEQYF. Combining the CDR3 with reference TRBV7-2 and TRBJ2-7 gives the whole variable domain GAGVSQSPSNKVTEKGKDVELRCDPISGHTALYWYRQSLGQGLEFLIYFQGNSAPDKSGLPSDRFSAERTGGSVSTLTIQRTQQEDSAVYLCASSFIRVSPYEQYFGPGTRLTVT.